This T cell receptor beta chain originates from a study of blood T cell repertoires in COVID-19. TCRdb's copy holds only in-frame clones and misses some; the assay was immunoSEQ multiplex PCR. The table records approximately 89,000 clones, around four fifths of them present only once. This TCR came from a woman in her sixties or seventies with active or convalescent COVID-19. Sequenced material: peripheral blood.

CDR3 protein: CASSFPRVDEQFF. CDR3 nucleotide sequence: TGTGCCAGCAGCTTTCCCAGGGTTGATGAGCAGTTCTTC. The V and J genes are TRBV7-2 and TRBJ2-1; TRBD1 might be the D (5 bases). V was trimmed by 3 bases and J by 8 bases, leaving 11 bases between them. Per germline, CDR1 SGHTA and CDR2 FQGNSA. The CDR3 runs to 13 residues. Looking up the rest from reference TRBV7-2 and TRBJ2-1 gives the full variable domain: GAGVSQSPSNKVTEKGKDVELRCDPISGHTALYWYRQSLGQGLEFLIYFQGNSAPDKSGLPSDRFSAERTGGSVSTLTIQRTQQEDSAVYLCASSFPRVDEQFFGPGTRLTVL.